A single T cell receptor (beta chain) is shown here with its context. Sequencing was performed with immunoSEQ multiplex PCR; in TCRdb, only in-frame clones are kept and a portion is missing. The data show 35,000 to 45,000 clones, roughly nine tenths seen once. Losses at the gene ends were 2 bases for V and 3 bases for J; bases not matched to a gene: 1. CDR1 SGHRS and CDR2 YFSETQ come from the germline V gene. The CDR3 extends over 13 amino acids. These data originate in a study of T cell changes during pregnancy in multiple sclerosis. The sample here was CD4+ T cells from peripheral blood mononuclear cells, taken after pregnancy. The sequence was obtained from a female donor with multiple sclerosis, enrolled in a pregnancy study. This chain connects TRBV5-1 to TRBJ2-5, with TRBD1 matching over 7 bases. CDR3 DNA sequence: TGCGCCAGCAGCTTAACAGGGGAAGAGACCCAGTACTTC. This encodes CASSLTGEETQYF.